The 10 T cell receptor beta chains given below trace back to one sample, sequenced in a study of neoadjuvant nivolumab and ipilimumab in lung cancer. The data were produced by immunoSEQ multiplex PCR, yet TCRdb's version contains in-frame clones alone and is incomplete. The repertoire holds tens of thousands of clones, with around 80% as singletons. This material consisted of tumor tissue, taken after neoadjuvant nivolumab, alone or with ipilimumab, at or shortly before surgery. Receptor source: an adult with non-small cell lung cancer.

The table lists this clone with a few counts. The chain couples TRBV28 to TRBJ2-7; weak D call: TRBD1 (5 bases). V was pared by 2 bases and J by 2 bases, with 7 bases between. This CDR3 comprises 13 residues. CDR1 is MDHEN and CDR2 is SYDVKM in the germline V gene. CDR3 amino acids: CASSLDRTYEQYF. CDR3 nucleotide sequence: TGTGCCAGCAGTTTAGACAGAACCTACGAGCAGTACTTC.

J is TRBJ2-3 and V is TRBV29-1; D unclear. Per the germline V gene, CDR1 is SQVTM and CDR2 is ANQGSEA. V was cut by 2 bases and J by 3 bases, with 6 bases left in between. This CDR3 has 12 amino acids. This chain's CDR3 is CSVEKETDTQYF. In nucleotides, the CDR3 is TGCAGCGTTGAAAAGGAGACAGATACGCAGTATTTT.

The CDR3 DNA sequence: TGTGCCACCAGCTGGGAGACGGGTCAGCCCCAGCATTTT. It translates to CATSWETGQPQHF. The chain uses TRBV15 and TRBJ1-5; D remains unclear. Trimming removed 5 bases from V and 6 bases from J, with 11 bases in between. The CDR3 loop spans 13 amino acids. Germline CDR1 and CDR2: LNHNV and YYDKDF (reference sequence).

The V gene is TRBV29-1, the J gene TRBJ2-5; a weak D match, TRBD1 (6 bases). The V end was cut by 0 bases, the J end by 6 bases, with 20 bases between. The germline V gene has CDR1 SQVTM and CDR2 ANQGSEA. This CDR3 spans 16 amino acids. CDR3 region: CSVEDAYRESDKTQYF. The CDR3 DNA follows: TGCAGCGTTGAAGATGCCTACAGGGAATCCGATAAGACCCAGTACTTC.

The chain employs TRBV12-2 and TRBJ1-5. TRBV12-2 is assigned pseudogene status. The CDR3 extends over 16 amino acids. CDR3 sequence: CASRLPDGVGNQPQHF. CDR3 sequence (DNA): TGTGCAAGTCGCTTACCGGACGGCGTCGGGAATCAGCCCCAGCATTTT.

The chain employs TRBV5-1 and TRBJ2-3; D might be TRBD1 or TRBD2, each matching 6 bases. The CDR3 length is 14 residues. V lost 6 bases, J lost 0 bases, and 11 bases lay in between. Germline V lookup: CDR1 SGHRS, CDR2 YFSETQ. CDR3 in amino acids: CASKTGASTDTQYF. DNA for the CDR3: TGCGCCAGCAAGACGGGGGCTAGCACAGATACGCAGTATTTT.

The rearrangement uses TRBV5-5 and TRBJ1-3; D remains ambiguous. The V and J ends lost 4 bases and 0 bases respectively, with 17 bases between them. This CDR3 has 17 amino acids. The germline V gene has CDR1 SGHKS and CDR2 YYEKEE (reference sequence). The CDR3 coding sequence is TGTGCCAGCAGCACCCCCTTCGAGGCGAGCTCTGGAAACACCATATATTTT. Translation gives CASSTPFEASSGNTIYF.

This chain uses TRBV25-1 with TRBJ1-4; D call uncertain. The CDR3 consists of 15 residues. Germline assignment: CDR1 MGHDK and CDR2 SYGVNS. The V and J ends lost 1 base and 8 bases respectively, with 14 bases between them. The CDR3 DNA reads TGTGCCAGCAGTGAATTGCGGGGTCGGAGGGAAAAACTGTTTTTT. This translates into CASSELRGRREKLFF. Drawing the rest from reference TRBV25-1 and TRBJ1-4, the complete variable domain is EADIYQTPRYLVIGTGKKITLECSQTMGHDKMYWYQQDPGMELHLIHYSYGVNSTEKGDLSSESTVSRIRTEHFPLTLESARPSHTSQYLCASSELRGRREKLFFGSGTQLSVL.

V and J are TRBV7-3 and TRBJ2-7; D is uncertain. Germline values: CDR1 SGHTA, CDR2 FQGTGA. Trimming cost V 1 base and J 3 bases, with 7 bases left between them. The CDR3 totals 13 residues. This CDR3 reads CASSLNDNYEQYF. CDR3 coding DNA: TGTGCCAGCAGCTTAAATGACAACTACGAGCAGTACTTC.

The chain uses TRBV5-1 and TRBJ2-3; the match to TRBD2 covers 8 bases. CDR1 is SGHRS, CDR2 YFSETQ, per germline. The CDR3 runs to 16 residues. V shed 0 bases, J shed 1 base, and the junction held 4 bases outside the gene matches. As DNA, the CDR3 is TGCGCCAGCAGCTTGGACGCGCGGGGGGGCACAGATACGCAGTATTTT. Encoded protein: CASSLDARGGTDTQYF.